This T cell receptor beta chain is from a study of cytomegalovirus exposure and HLA in healthy donors. Study in general: The 120 or so validation repertoires were reported in a later analysis to have been generated on the same platform as the approximately 700 first-cohort repertoires.

General study points: Cytomegalovirus-associated TCR beta chains were listed, numbering approximately 150. TCR sequences were mostly rare, though some public TCRs occurred in many donors. In vitro confirmation showed a few CMV-associated chains to be CMV antigen specific.

Data came from immunoSEQ multiplex PCR; TCRdb stores just in-frame clones and leaves some out. This table holds 150,000 to 250,000 clones, about three quarters found once. To note about this clone: As yet, its antigen is unknown.

Germline lookup yields CDR1 LNHDA and CDR2 SQIVND (reference sequence). The CDR3 extends over 18 amino acids. Unmatched junction bases numbered 14, after V lost 6 bases and J lost 3 bases. Sequencing used PBMCs. This TCR was recovered from a woman aged 25 to 39 in good health and CMV-seronegative. The chain carries TRBV19 and TRBJ1-5; TRBD1 matches 10 bases. CDR3 loop: CASRRDRGPSPFNQPQHF. The DNA of the CDR3 is TGTGCCAGTAGACGTGACAGGGGGCCTTCCCCTTTCAATCAGCCCCAGCATTTT.